This TCR beta chain was found in a study of T cell changes during pregnancy in multiple sclerosis. The assay was immunoSEQ multiplex PCR, and TCRdb's table has in-frame clones only and misses some. Found here are approximately 90,000 clones, approximately 91% of them singletons; the top ten hold 2.5% to 3%. This clone showed up just once. This CDR3 is 18 amino acids long. Looked up from germline, CDR1 is SGDLS and CDR2 is YYNGEE. Trimming removed 0 bases from V and 4 bases from J; junction bases left unmatched: 11. The sequenced sample was peripheral blood, obtained in the first trimester of pregnancy. This clonotype was sampled from a female donor with multiple sclerosis, enrolled in a pregnancy study. This chain connects TRBV9 to TRBJ2-2, with 8 bases matching TRBD2. The CDR3 nucleotides read TGTGCCAGCAGCGTAGGGGTAGGGACCGGGAGGGGCACCGGGGAGCTGTTTTTT. Encoded protein: CASSVGVGTGRGTGELFF.